This T cell receptor beta chain was retrieved from a study of CD8 T cells in ankylosing spondylitis. Points from the study as a whole: Disease-associated clonotypes exhibited CD8+ identity and were relatively infrequent in peripheral blood. Ankylosing spondylitis blood seemed to carry a telltale TCR beta motif made of under 10 highly homologous variants. Reports say disease-linked clones showed up significantly more in matched ankylosing spondylitis synovial fluid.

A quantitative 5'-RACE method, one with molecular barcodes, was used to make TCR beta libraries. TCRdb re-derived calls from the 5' RACE reads in MiXCR, one entry per CDR3 protein. There are some 400,000 distinct CDR3 sequences in the sample; approximately 20% occur only once, and around 16% lies in the top ten. The CDR3 sequence is 13 residues long. CDR1 is SGHNT and CDR2 is YENEEA in the germline V gene. Trimming took 4 bases from V and 7 from J; bases not matched to a gene: 6. Regarding this clonotype: The antigen remains undetermined.

The TCR originated in a male donor with ankylosing spondylitis. Sequencing used blood, either unsorted or a sorted T cell fraction (not recorded which). This chain joins TRBV11-3 and TRBJ2-7; 8 bases match TRBD2. This CDR3 is CASSSLAGGEQYF. DNA of the CDR3: TGTGCCAGCAGCTCCCTAGCGGGTGGGGAGCAGTACTTC. The full variable domain, rest sourced from reference TRBV11-3 and TRBJ2-7, is EAGVVQSPRYKIIEKKQPVAFWCNPISGHNTLYWYLQNLGQGPELLIRYENEEAVDDSQLPKDRFSAERLKGVDSTLKIQPAELGDSAVYLCASSSLAGGEQYFGPGTRLTVT.